This TCR beta chain stems from a study of cytomegalovirus exposure and HLA in healthy donors. Regarding the study as a whole: An analysis was carried out at a later point. It showed that HLA-associated TCR beta chains were more clonally expanded than equally common non-associated chains. In vitro confirmation showed three CMV-associated chains to be CMV antigen specific. Previously analyzed data showed that most TCR beta V segments were productive at a frequency of about 90% or about 30%.

Looked up from germline, CDR1 is SGDLS and CDR2 is YYNGEE. The CDR3 has 14 amino acids. V was shortened by 0 bases and J by 1 base, with 7 bases between the two germline ends. The donors, nominally healthy at sampling, likely had unrecorded immune exposures. The primer mix had 60 Vbeta and 13 Jbeta primers. The repertoire was sequenced with immunoSEQ multiplex PCR; TCRdb's copy has only in-frame clones and lacks some. Among 90,000 to 120,000 clones listed, more than 65% were seen once. Note on this clone: The antigen remains undetermined.

Sequencing was done on a sample of PBMCs. The sequence was collected from a young man in good health and CMV-seronegative. The chain uses TRBV9 and TRBJ1-1; a weak D match, TRBD1 (6 bases). The CDR3, as DNA: TGTGCCAGCAGCGTAGGGGGACAGAACACTGAAGCTTTCTTT. Residues: CASSVGGQNTEAFF.